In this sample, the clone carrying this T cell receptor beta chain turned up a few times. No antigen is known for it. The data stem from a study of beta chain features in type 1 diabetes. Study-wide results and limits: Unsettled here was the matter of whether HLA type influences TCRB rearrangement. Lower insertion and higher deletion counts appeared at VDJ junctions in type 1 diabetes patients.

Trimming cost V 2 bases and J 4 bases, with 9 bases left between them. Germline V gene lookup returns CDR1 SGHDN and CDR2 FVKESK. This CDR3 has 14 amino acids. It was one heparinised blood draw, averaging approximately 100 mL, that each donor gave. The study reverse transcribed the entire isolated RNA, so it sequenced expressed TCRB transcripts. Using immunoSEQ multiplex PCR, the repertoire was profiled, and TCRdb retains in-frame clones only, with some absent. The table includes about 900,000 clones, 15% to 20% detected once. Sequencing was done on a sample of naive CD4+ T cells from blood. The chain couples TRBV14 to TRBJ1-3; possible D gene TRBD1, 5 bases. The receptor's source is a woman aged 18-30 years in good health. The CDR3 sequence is CASSQFGAGNTIYF. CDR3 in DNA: TGTGCCAGCAGCCAATTTGGGGCCGGAAACACCATATATTTT.